This TCR beta chain was sequenced during a study of identical twins. Notes on the study in general: The study reached conclusions through statistical analysis that was cross-sectional, not following the same donors. Alpha sequences out of frame and shared by twins had excess low generation probability.

This CDR3 is 14 amino acids long. V lost 3 bases and J lost 6; bases outside the gene matches: 7. From germline, CDR1 is KGHSH and CDR2 LQKENI. TCRdb reanalysed the 5' RACE reads using MiXCR and keeps one entry per CDR3 protein. In the table there are about 520,000 distinct CDR3 sequences, around 20% of which are singletons. About this clonotype itself: Its antigen is still unknown.

These data also formed part of another study, on T cells expressing NK-cell markers. That source notes: As a fraction of CD8+ T cells, dominant NKG2C+ clonotypes reached roughly 1.0-7.5% in six or seven donors. A few of the donors also had these clonotypes leading their CD3+CD56-NKG2C+ fraction.

The TCR was taken from a woman younger than 30 in good health. The chain links TRBV18 to TRBJ2-7; TRBD1 agrees at 8 bases. Material for sequencing was CD4+ T cells sorted from blood. The CDR3 here is CASSPTGQGAEQYF. The DNA for the CDR3 is TGTGCCAGCTCACCGACCGGACAGGGAGCCGAGCAGTACTTC.